The 31 T cell receptor beta chains in this list originate from one sample, sequenced in a study of blood T cell repertoires in COVID-19. Clones were read by immunoSEQ multiplex PCR, and TCRdb kept only the in-frame ones, dropping some. The data show approximately 130,000 clones, less than 90% seen once. The sequencing sample was made of PBMCs or T cells enriched from blood (not recorded which). These receptors were obtained from a man aged 30-40 years who had recovered from COVID-19.

This clone was detected a few times. This chain joins TRBV11-2 and TRBJ2-3, with D perhaps matching TRBD2 (5 bases). The germline CDR1 and CDR2 sequences are SGHAT and FQNNGV. V lost 5 bases to trimming and J lost 4 bases, with 19 bases between them. The CDR3 length is 16 residues. The CDR3 region has the DNA TGTGCCAGCAGCCCCATTGTGTCGGGGTTGGCAGATACGCAGTATTTT. It codes for CASSPIVSGLADTQYF. The whole variable domain, filled in from reference TRBV11-2 and TRBJ2-3, reads EAGVAQSPRYKIIEKRQSVAFWCNPISGHATLYWYQQILGQGPKLLIQFQNNGVVDDSQLPKDRFSAERLKGVDSTLKIQPAKLEDSAVYLCASSPIVSGLADTQYFGPGTRLTVL.

The genes are TRBV14 and TRBJ2-1, with TRBD2 matching over 8 bases. The V segment lost 6 bases and the J segment 8 bases; nucleotides outside the gene matches: 12. The CDR3 is 15 residues long. The V gene's germline CDR1 is SGHDN and CDR2 FVKESK. CDR3 in amino acids: CASRKTAGAPDEQFF. The CDR3 DNA sequence: TGTGCCAGCAGAAAGACAGCGGGAGCCCCGGATGAGCAGTTCTTC.

The gene calls are TRBV27 and TRBJ1-1, with D maybe TRBD1 (6 bases). The V and J ends lost 6 bases and 5 bases respectively, with 16 bases between them. The CDR3 has 14 amino acids. Germline lookup yields CDR1 MNHEY and CDR2 SMNVEV (reference sequence). Written as DNA, the CDR3 is TGTGCCAGCAGCTATTCCGGGACATCAACTGAAGCTTTCTTT. It is translated as CASSYSGTSTEAFF.

The chain has TRBV6-1 and TRBJ2-1; 15 bases align to TRBD2. Germline V gives CDR1 MNHNS, CDR2 SASEGT. The CDR3 is made up of 19 amino acids. The V segment lost 2 bases and the J segment 3 bases; nucleotides outside the gene matches: 8. The CDR3 sequence is CASSEIGTSGGKGYNEQFF. The CDR3 DNA follows: TGTGCCAGCAGTGAAATTGGGACTAGCGGGGGGAAGGGCTACAATGAGCAGTTCTTC.

Here the CDR3 DNA reads TGCGCCAGCAGTACGGACGGGAGTTCAGTTGAGCAGTTCTTC. This codes for CASSTDGSSVEQFF. The chain is built from TRBV10-1 and TRBJ2-1; a possible D gene is TRBD2 (6 bases). There are 14 residues in the CDR3. Germline lookup yields CDR1 WNHNN and CDR2 SYGVQD (reference sequence). V dropped 5 bases and J dropped 9 bases, with 17 bases sitting between them.

The gene calls are TRBV6-1 and TRBJ2-5, with TRBD2 matching over 8 bases. The trim removed 3 bases at V and 5 bases at J, leaving 11 bases unmatched. CDR1 is MNHNS, CDR2 SASEGT, per germline. The CDR3 runs to 16 residues. The CDR3 coding sequence is TGTGCCAGCAGTGATGTTTCACGGGGGGGCCTGGAGACCCAGTACTTC. Protein product: CASSDVSRGGLETQYF.

Many counts were recorded for this clone. The chain employs TRBV15 and TRBJ1-1; D call uncertain. CDR1 is LNHNV and CDR2 is YYDKDF in the germline V gene (reference sequence). Trimming took 0 bases from V and 3 from J, leaving 11 bases between them. The CDR3 runs 15 residues. CDR3 sequence: CATSRDTSGYTEAFF. The CDR3 DNA follows: TGTGCCACCAGCAGAGATACTTCGGGATACACTGAAGCTTTCTTT.

The chain uses TRBV7-9 and TRBJ1-2, with 9 bases matching TRBD1. The CDR3 sequence is 15 residues long. Germline assignment: CDR1 SEHNR and CDR2 FQNEAQ (reference sequence). V was clipped by 7 bases and J by 0 bases; unmatched bases: 6. In DNA, the CDR3 is TGTGCCAGCACACGGACAGGGGAAACTAACTATGGCTACACCTTC. It encodes CASTRTGETNYGYTF.

The genes are TRBV4-2 and TRBJ2-3; D unclear. Per the germline V gene, CDR1 is LGHNA and CDR2 is YNFKEQ. This CDR3 is built from 13 residues. Trimming stripped 4 bases from V and 6 bases from J, with 11 bases between. CDR3 protein: CASSLGKEDTQYF. The CDR3 DNA follows: TGTGCCAGCAGCCTCGGCAAGGAGGATACGCAGTATTTT.

The gene calls are TRBV9 and TRBJ1-1; D possibly corresponds to TRBD1 (5 bases). V gave up 0 bases and J gave up 1 base, with 7 bases separating them. Looked up from germline, CDR1 is SGDLS and CDR2 is YYNGEE. This CDR3 spans 14 amino acids. The CDR3 sequence is CASSVAQGNTEAFF. CDR3 DNA: TGTGCCAGCAGCGTAGCTCAGGGGAACACTGAAGCTTTCTTT. Full variable domain (outside the CDR3, taken from reference TRBV9 and TRBJ1-1): DSGVTQTPKHLITATGQRVTLRCSPRSGDLSVYWYQQSLDQGLQFLIQYYNGEERAKGNILERFSAQQFPDLHSELNLSSLELGDSALYFCASSVAQGNTEAFFGQGTRLTVV.

The J gene is TRBJ2-7, the V gene TRBV13; 7 bases match TRBD1. V lost 5 bases and J lost 2; bases outside the gene matches: 12. This CDR3 spans 16 amino acids. Germline loops: CDR1 PRHDT, CDR2 FYEKMQ (reference sequence). CDR3 DNA sequence: TGTGCCAGCAGCCCTAATGTAGGGGACAGCCCCTACGAGCAGTACTTC. It translates to CASSPNVGDSPYEQYF. The entire variable domain, with the rest obtained from reference TRBV13 and TRBJ2-7, is as follows: AAGVIQSPRHLIKEKRETATLKCYPIPRHDTVYWYQQGPGQDPQFLISFYEKMQSDKGSIPDRFSAQQFSDYHSELNMSSLELGDSALYFCASSPNVGDSPYEQYFGPGTRLTVT.

The chain carries TRBV12-3 or TRBV12-4 and TRBJ1-1, with TRBD1 matching 10 bases. Trimming at V came to 7 bases and at J to 4 bases, leaving 3 bases not matched to a gene. There are 13 residues in the CDR3. In nucleotides, the CDR3 is TGTGCCAGCAAAGGACAGGGGGGCACTGAAGCTTTCTTT. This translates into CASKGQGGTEAFF.

This chain uses TRBV7-9 with TRBJ2-2; D might be TRBD2 (6 bases). The CDR3 runs to 13 residues. Germline CDR1 reads SEHNR; CDR2 reads FQNEAQ (reference sequence). V was cut by 3 bases and J by 4 bases, with 6 bases left in between. CDR3 sequence: CASSLGGTGELFF. CDR3 bases: TGTGCCAGCAGCTTGGGAGGCACCGGGGAGCTGTTTTTT. The full variable domain, completed using reference TRBV7-9 and TRBJ2-2, is DTGVSQNPRHKITKRGQNVTFRCDPISEHNRLYWYRQTLGQGPEFLTYFQNEAQLEKSRLLSDRFSAERPKGSFSTLEIQRTEQGDSAMYLCASSLGGTGELFFGEGSRLTVL.

This chain connects TRBV11-2 to TRBJ2-3; maybe TRBD2 (5 bases). The germline gives CDR1 SGHAT, CDR2 FQNNGV. The CDR3 extends over 14 amino acids. The germline V and J ends were trimmed by 5 bases and 2 bases, with 11 bases remaining between them. CDR3 coding DNA: TGTGCCAGCAGCGAACTAGTTTTCACAGATACGCAGTATTTT. Its protein is CASSELVFTDTQYF.

CDR3 nucleotide sequence: TGTGCCAGTAGGGAGGGGGCGATAACTAATGAAAAACTGTTTTTT. This encodes CASREGAITNEKLFF. The chain has TRBV19 and TRBJ1-4, with TRBD1 matching 7 bases. The germline V gene has CDR1 LNHDA and CDR2 SQIVND (reference sequence). V trimming: 6 bases; J trimming: 1 base; junction bases outside the gene matches: 5. The CDR3 runs to 15 residues. Full variable domain (outside the CDR3, taken from reference TRBV19 and TRBJ1-4): DGGITQSPKYLFRKEGQNVTLSCEQNLNHDAMYWYRQDPGQGLRLIYYSQIVNDFQKGDIAEGYSVSREKKESFPLTVTSAQKNPTAFYLCASREGAITNEKLFFGSGTQLSVL.

Only one count was recorded for this clone. V and J are TRBV4-1 and TRBJ1-1; tentative D call: TRBD1 (6 bases). CDR3 length: 15 residues. The V gene's germline CDR1 is MGHRA and CDR2 YSYEKL. V was clipped by 0 bases and J by 1 base, with 9 bases between them. CDR3 loop: CASSQEQGKNTEAFF. The DNA of the CDR3 is TGCGCCAGCAGCCAAGAACAGGGTAAGAACACTGAAGCTTTCTTT.

The chain links TRBV29-1 to TRBJ2-7; perhaps TRBD2 as D (6 bases). The V gene's germline CDR1 is SQVTM and CDR2 ANQGSEA. The CDR3 sequence is 13 residues long. V lost 4 bases and J 4 bases, leaving 14 bases between the germline ends. The DNA of the CDR3 is TGCAGCGTTGCGGGAGACGGAAAATACGAGCAGTACTTC. Protein product: CSVAGDGKYEQYF.

This chain joins TRBV7-2 and TRBJ2-3; D gene unclear. The CDR3 spans 13 residues. Germline lookup yields CDR1 SGHTA and CDR2 FQGNSA. Trimming removed 3 bases from V and 6 bases from J, with 10 bases in between. CDR3 residues: CASSFFESDTQYF. In DNA, the CDR3 is TGTGCCAGCAGCTTCTTTGAGTCGGATACGCAGTATTTT.

The chain has TRBV2 and TRBJ2-5, with D possibly TRBD1 on 5 matching bases. The ends were cut back, 5 bases at V and 1 base at J, with 8 bases in the middle. Germline V lookup: CDR1 SNHLY, CDR2 FYNNEI. CDR3 length: 13 residues. CDR3 sequence (DNA): TGTGCCAGCAGTAGACAGACCCAAGAGACCCAGTACTTC. It encodes CASSRQTQETQYF.

The genes are TRBV10-3 and TRBJ1-3, with D perhaps TRBD1 (5 bases). Germline CDR1 and CDR2: ENHRY and SYGVKD. The CDR3 sequence is 17 residues long. V was cut by 0 bases and J by 0 bases, with 12 bases left in between. This chain's CDR3 is CAISESTRGTSGNTIYF. Here the CDR3 DNA reads TGTGCCATCAGTGAGTCGACTCGGGGGACCTCTGGAAACACCATATATTTT.

CDR3 residues: CASSDNRGLTDTQYF. CDR3 nucleotide sequence: TGTGCCAGCAGTGATAACAGGGGTCTCACAGATACGCAGTATTTT. V gene TRBV2 combines with J gene TRBJ2-3; 7 bases agree with TRBD1. The CDR3 is 15 residues long. V was pared by 3 bases and J by 2 bases, with 5 bases of the junction left unmatched. Germline lookup yields CDR1 SNHLY and CDR2 FYNNEI.

This chain links TRBV5-4 with TRBJ1-1; 8 bases map to TRBD1. The V and J ends lost 4 bases and 7 bases, in that order; junction bases with no gene match: 12. This CDR3 has 15 residues. Per germline, CDR1 SGHNT and CDR2 YYREEE (reference sequence). In DNA form, the CDR3 reads TGTGCCAGCAGCGGAGGGACAGGCCCCCTTGGTGAAGCTTTCTTT. It is translated as CASSGGTGPLGEAFF.

The chain links TRBV29-1 to TRBJ2-2, with TRBD1 identical over 11 bases. Per the germline V gene, CDR1 is SQVTM and CDR2 is ANQGSEA. V was clipped by 5 bases and J by 5 bases; unmatched bases: 1. This CDR3 comprises 13 residues. As DNA, the CDR3 is TGCAGCGTTTGGGACAGGGGGACCGGGGAGCTGTTTTTT. It yields the protein CSVWDRGTGELFF.

J is TRBJ2-7 and V is TRBV5-6; 8 nucleotides line up with TRBD1. This CDR3 has 17 amino acids. The V gene's germline CDR1 is SGHDT and CDR2 YYEEEE. The trim removed 0 bases at V and 2 bases at J, leaving 10 bases unmatched. CDR3 loop: CASSLGSGDRRPYEQYV. The CDR3 DNA follows: TGTGCCAGCAGCTTGGGGTCTGGGGACAGGAGACCCTACGAGCAGTACGTC.

The chain combines TRBV6-5 with TRBJ1-1; 7 bases align to TRBD1. Germline CDR1 reads MNHEY; CDR2 reads SVGAGI. The CDR3 consists of 12 residues. The junction had 3 bases not matched to a gene; V was cut back by 7 bases and J by 4 bases. The CDR3 spells CASTSGGTEAFF. The CDR3 bases are TGTGCCAGCACCTCAGGGGGCACTGAAGCTTTCTTT.

This clone came up once. The chain links TRBV5-5 to TRBJ2-2, with TRBD2 as a possible D gene (6 bases). CDR3 length: 14 amino acids. Trimming stripped 5 bases from V and 6 bases from J, with 14 bases between. Germline lookup yields CDR1 SGHKS and CDR2 YYEKEE (reference sequence). The CDR3 protein is CASSLGGASGELFF. The CDR3 region has the DNA TGTGCCAGCAGTCTGGGAGGAGCGTCCGGGGAGCTGTTTTTT.

This chain connects TRBV4-2 to TRBJ1-5; 8 positions match TRBD1. V dropped 0 bases and J dropped 6; count of bases not matched to a gene: 1. CDR1 is LGHNA and CDR2 is YNFKEQ in the germline V gene. The CDR3 covers 14 residues. The CDR3 region has the DNA TGTGCCAGCAGCCAAGATACAGGGGGTCAGCCCCAGCATTTT. Translating gives CASSQDTGGQPQHF.

The V gene is TRBV18, the J gene TRBJ2-7; 11 nucleotides agree with TRBD2. V was clipped by 5 bases and J by 7 bases; unmatched bases: 10. Germline CDR1 KGHSH, CDR2 LQKENI. CDR3 length: 15 residues. CDR3 region: CASSEGLADFKEQYF. CDR3 DNA sequence: TGTGCCAGCTCAGAGGGACTAGCGGATTTCAAAGAGCAGTACTTC.

The chain has TRBV5-4 and TRBJ1-2; a possible D gene is TRBD1 (6 bases). Germline V gene data show CDR1 as SGHNT and CDR2 as YYREEE (reference sequence). V dropped 4 bases and J dropped 1 base, with 8 bases sitting between them. This CDR3 region has 13 residues. The CDR3 nucleotides are TGTGCCAGCAGCCTGGACAGTAACTATGGCTACACCTTC. Its protein product is CASSLDSNYGYTF.

The chain combines TRBV5-6 with TRBJ2-3; D remains ambiguous. The germline V and J ends were trimmed by 2 bases and 3 bases, with 13 bases remaining between them. Germline CDR1 reads SGHDT; CDR2 reads YYEEEE. The CDR3 has 15 residues. The DNA of the CDR3 is TGTGCCAGCAGCTTAAGTATTGAGTTTACAGATACGCAGTATTTT. This translates into CASSLSIEFTDTQYF.

The chain carries TRBV5-1 and TRBJ2-7, with D maybe TRBD1 (6 bases). CDR3 length equals 15 residues. V was clipped by 1 base and J by 0 bases, with 11 bases between them. The germline gives CDR1 SGHRS, CDR2 YFSETQ. The CDR3 coding sequence is TGCGCCAGCAGCTTGCGCAGGGGCCACTCCTACGAGCAGTACTTC. Translation gives CASSLRRGHSYEQYF.